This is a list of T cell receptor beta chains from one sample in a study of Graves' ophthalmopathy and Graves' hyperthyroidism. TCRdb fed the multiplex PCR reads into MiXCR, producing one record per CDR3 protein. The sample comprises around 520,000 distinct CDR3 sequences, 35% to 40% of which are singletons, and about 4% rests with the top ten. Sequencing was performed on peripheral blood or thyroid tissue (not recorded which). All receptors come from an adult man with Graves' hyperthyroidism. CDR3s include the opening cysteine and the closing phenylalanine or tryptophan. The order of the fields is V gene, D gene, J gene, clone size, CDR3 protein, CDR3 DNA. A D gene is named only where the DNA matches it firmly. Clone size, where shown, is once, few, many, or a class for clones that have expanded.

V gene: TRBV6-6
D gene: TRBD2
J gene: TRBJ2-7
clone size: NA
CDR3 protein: CASSYSPIAGGEEQYF
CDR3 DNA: TGTGCCAGCAGTTACTCGCCCATAGCGGGAGGCGAAGAGCAGTACTTC

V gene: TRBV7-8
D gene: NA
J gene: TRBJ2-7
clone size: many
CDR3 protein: CASSPRSRVDSYEQYF
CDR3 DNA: TGTGCCAGCAGTCCACGCTCCAGGGTTGACTCCTACGAGCAGTACTTC

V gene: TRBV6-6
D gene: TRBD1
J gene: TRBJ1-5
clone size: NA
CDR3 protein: CASTLRGTAYSNQPQHF
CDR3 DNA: TGTGCCAGTACCCTCAGGGGGACAGCGTATAGCAATCAGCCCCAGCATTTT

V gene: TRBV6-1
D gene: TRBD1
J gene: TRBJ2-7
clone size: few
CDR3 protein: CASSPGGAGYEQYF
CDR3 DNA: TGTGCCAGCAGTCCAGGGGGCGCCGGCTACGAGCAGTACTTC

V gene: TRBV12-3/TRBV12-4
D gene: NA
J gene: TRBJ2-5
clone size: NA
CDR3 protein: CASRLGTQYF
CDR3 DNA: TGTGCCAGCAGACTAGGGACCCAGTACTTC

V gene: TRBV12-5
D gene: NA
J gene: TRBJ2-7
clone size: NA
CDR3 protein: CASAFPPGQGGLPYEQYF
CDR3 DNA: TGTGCTAGTGCTTTTCCACCCGGGCAAGGGGGTTTACCATACGAGCAGTACTTC

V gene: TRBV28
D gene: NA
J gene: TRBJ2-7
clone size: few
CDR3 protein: CASSSSLTATYEQYF
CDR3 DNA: TGTGCCAGCAGCTCCTCCCTGACAGCAACCTACGAGCAGTACTTC

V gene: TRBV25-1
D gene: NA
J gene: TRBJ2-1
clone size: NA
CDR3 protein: CASSPPGLHSYNEQFF
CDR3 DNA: TGTGCCAGCAGTCCGCCGGGACTTCACTCCTACAATGAGCAGTTCTTC

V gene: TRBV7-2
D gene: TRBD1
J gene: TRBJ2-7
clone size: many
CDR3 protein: CASSPTRTGSSYEQYF
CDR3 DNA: TGTGCCAGCAGTCCCACTAGGACAGGGAGCTCCTACGAGCAGTACTTC

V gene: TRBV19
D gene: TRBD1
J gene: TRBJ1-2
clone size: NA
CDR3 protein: CASSMTGGLFYGYTF
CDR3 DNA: TGTGCCAGTAGTATGACAGGGGGCTTGTTTTATGGCTACACCTTC

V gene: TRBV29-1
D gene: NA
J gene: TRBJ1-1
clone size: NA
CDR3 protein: CSVGLAGGFPYTEAFF
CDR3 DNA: TGCAGCGTCGGACTAGCGGGGGGATTCCCCTACACTGAAGCTTTCTTT

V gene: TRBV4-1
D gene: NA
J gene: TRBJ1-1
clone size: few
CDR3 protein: CASSQDGNRANTEAFF
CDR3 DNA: TGCGCCAGCAGCCAAGATGGGAACAGGGCGAACACTGAAGCTTTCTTT

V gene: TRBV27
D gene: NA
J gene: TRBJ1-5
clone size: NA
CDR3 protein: CASSFSGSNQPQHF
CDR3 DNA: TGTGCCAGCAGTTTTTCGGGGAGCAATCAGCCCCAGCATTTT

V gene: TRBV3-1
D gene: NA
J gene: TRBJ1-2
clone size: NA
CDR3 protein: CASSQRGYGYTF
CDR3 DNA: TGTGCCAGCAGCCAGAGAGGGTATGGCTACACCTTC

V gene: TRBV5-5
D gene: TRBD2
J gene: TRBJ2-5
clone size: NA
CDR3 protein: CASSLIPGGPETQYF
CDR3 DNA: TGTGCCAGCAGCTTAATTCCGGGAGGGCCGGAGACCCAGTACTTC

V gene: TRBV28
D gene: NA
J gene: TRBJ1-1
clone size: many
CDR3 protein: CASSLSGQMNTEAFF
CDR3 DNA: TGTGCCAGCAGTTTATCAGGACAGATGAACACTGAAGCTTTCTTT

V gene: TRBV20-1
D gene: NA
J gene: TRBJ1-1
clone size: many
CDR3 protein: CSARVRGVNTEAFF
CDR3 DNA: TGCAGTGCTAGAGTTCGGGGGGTGAACACTGAAGCTTTCTTT

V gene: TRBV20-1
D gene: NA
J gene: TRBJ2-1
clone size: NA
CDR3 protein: CSADALATIYNEQFF
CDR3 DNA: TGCAGTGCCGACGCACTAGCAACGATTTACAATGAGCAGTTCTTC

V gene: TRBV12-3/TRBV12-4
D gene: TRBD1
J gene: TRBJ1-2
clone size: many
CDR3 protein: CASSIQGLDYGYTF
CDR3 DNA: TGTGCCAGCAGCATACAGGGGCTCGACTATGGCTACACCTTC

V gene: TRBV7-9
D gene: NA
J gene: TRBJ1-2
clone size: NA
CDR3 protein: CASSPDIQAHGYTF
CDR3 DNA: TGTGCCAGCTCACCAGACATCCAGGCCCATGGCTACACCTTC

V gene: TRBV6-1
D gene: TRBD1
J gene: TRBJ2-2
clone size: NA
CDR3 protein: CASSGQGARGGELFF
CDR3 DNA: TGTGCCAGCAGTGGGCAGGGGGCGCGAGGCGGGGAGCTGTTTTTT

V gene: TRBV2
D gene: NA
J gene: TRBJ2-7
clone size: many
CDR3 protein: CASSEVGGRTYEQYF
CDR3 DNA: TGTGCCAGCAGTGAAGTCGGGGGCAGGACCTACGAGCAGTACTTC

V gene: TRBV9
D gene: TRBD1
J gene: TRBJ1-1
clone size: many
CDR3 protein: CASSVDGQGATEAFF
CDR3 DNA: TGTGCCAGCAGCGTAGACGGACAGGGGGCTACTGAAGCTTTCTTT

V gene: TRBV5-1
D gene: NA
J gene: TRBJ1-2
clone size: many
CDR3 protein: CASSLGSEAYGYTF
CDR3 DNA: TGCGCCAGCAGCTTGGGGTCAGAGGCCTATGGCTACACCTTC

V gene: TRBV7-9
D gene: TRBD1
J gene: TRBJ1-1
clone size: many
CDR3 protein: CASSPGQETEAFF
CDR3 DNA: TGTGCCAGCAGCCCGGGACAGGAGACTGAAGCTTTCTTT

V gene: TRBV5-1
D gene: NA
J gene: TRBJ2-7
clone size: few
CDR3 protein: CASSSGAGDTQYF
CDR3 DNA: TGCGCCAGCAGCTCCGGGGCCGGAGATACGCAGTACTTC

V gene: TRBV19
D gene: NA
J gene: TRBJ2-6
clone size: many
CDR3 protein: CATSSSGANVLTF
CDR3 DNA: TGTGCCACGTCGAGTTCTGGGGCCAACGTCCTGACTTTC

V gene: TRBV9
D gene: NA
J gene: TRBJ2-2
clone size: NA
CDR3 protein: CASSVETRNTGELFF
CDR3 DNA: TGTGCCAGCAGCGTAGAGACCAGGAACACCGGGGAGCTGTTTTTT

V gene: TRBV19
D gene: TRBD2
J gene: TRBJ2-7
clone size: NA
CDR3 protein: CASRKDGGDEQYF
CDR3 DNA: TGTGCCAGTAGAAAGGACGGGGGGGACGAGCAGTACTTC

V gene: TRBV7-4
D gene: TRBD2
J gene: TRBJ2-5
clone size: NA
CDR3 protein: CASSSWTSIETQYF
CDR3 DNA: TGTGCCAGCAGCTCATGGACTAGCATAGAGACCCAGTACTTC

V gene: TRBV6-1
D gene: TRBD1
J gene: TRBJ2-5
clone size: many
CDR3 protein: CASREGQVPQETQYF
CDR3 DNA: TGTGCCAGCAGGGAGGGACAGGTCCCCCAAGAGACCCAGTACTTC

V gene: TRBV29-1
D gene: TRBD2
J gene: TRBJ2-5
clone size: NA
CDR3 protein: CSVGEAGGETQYF
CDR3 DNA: TGCAGCGTTGGGGAAGCGGGGGGAGAGACCCAGTACTTC

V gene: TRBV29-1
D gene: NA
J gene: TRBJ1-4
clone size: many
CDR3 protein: CSVEGLWAELFF
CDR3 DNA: TGCAGCGTTGAAGGCCTTTGGGCAGAACTGTTTTTT

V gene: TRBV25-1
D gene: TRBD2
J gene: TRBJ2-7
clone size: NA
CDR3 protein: CASSIAGAIYEQYF
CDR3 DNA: TGTGCCAGCAGTATAGCGGGGGCCATCTACGAGCAGTACTTC

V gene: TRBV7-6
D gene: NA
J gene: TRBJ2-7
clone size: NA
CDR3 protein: CASSASSEAYEQYF
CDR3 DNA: TGTGCCAGCAGCGCCTCCTCAGAAGCCTACGAGCAGTACTTC

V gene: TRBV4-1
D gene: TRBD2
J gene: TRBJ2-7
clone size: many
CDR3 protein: CASSQQPTSAYEQYF
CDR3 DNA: TGCGCCAGCAGCCAACAACCGACTAGCGCCTACGAGCAGTACTTC

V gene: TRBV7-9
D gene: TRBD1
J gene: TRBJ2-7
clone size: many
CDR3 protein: CASSLPKTGANGYEQYF
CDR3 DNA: TGTGCCAGCAGCCTACCAAAGACAGGGGCTAACGGATACGAGCAGTACTTC

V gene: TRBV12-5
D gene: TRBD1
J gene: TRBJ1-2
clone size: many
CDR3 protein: CASGSNRGIRYGYTF
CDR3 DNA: TGTGCTAGTGGTTCCAACAGGGGAATTCGCTATGGCTACACCTTC

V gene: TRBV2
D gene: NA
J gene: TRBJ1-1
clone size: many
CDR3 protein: CASIRHVSTEAFF
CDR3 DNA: TGTGCCAGCATCCGACATGTCTCCACTGAAGCTTTCTTT

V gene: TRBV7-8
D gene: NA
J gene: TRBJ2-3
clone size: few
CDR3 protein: CASSLASRASTDTQYF
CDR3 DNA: TGTGCCAGCAGCTTAGCATCTAGGGCTAGCACAGATACGCAGTATTTT

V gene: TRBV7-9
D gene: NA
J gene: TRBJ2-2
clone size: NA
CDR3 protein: CASSPSRAGNTGELFF
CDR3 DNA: TGTGCCAGCAGCCCCAGCCGGGCAGGGAACACCGGGGAGCTGTTTTTT

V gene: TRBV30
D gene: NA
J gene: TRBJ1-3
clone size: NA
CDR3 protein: CAWSVGRTGNTIYF
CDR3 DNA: TGTGCCTGGAGTGTGGGCAGGACTGGAAACACCATATATTTT

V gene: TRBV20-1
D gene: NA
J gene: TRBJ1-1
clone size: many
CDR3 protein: CSARILKGGAFF
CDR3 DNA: TGCAGTGCTAGAATATTAAAAGGGGGAGCTTTCTTT

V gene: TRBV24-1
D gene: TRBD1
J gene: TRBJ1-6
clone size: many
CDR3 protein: CATSDLDRGRNSPLHF
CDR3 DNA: TGTGCCACCAGTGATTTGGACAGGGGGCGAAATTCACCCCTCCACTTT

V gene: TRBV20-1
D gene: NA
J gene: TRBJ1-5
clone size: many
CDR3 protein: CSARIGGGGQPQHF
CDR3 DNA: TGCAGTGCTAGAATCGGGGGGGGAGGGCAGCCCCAGCATTTT

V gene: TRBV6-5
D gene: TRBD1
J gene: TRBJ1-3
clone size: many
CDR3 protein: CASSTGQGDGNTIYF
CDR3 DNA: TGTGCCAGCAGTACGGGACAGGGGGATGGAAACACCATATATTTT

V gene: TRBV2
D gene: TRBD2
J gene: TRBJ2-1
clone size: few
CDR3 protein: CASSLTSVQFF
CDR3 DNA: TGTGCCAGCAGCCTGACTAGCGTGCAGTTCTTC

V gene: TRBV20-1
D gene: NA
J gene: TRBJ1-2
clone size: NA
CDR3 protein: CSARDWTAANYGYTF
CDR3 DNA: TGCAGTGCTAGAGACTGGACAGCCGCTAACTATGGCTACACCTTC

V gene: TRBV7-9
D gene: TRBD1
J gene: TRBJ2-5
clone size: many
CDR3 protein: CASSLGQGRLGKETQYF
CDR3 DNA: TGTGCCAGCAGCTTGGGACAGGGAAGGCTAGGAAAAGAGACCCAGTACTTC

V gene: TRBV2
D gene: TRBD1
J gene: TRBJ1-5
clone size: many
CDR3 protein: CASREGGAGNQPQHF
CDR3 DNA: TGTGCCAGCAGAGAAGGGGGCGCGGGCAATCAGCCCCAGCATTTT

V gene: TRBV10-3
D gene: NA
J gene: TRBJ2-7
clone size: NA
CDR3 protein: CAISESLGVGTYEQYF
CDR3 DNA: TGTGCCATCAGTGAGTCGCTAGGGGTGGGAACCTACGAGCAGTACTTC

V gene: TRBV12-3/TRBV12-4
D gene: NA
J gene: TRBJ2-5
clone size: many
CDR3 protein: CASSRQDAQETQYF
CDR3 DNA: TGTGCCAGCAGCCGACAGGATGCCCAAGAGACCCAGTACTTC

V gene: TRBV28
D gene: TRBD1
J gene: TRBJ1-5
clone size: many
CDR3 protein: CASSLQQGSGNQPQHF
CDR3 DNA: TGTGCCAGCAGTCTACAACAGGGGAGTGGCAATCAGCCCCAGCATTTT

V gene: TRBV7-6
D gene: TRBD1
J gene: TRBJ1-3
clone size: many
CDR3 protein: CASSGWTGDTIYF
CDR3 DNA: TGTGCCAGCAGCGGCTGGACAGGGGACACCATATATTTT

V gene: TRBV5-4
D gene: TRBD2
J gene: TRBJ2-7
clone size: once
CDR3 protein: CASSLGLAGVNPSEQYF
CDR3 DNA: TGTGCCAGCAGCTTGGGTCTAGCGGGGGTAAATCCTTCCGAGCAGTACTTC